This T cell receptor beta chain came from a study of T cell repertoires in cytomegalovirus infection. Study-level background: Through public TCR beta signatures, both CMV infection and matching HLA type were indicated. Study results and caveats: Frequencies of public TCR beta families were cumulated, and this identified carriers of CMV plus the relevant HLA. Across the ex vivo response, the dominant clonotypes were HLA-C-restricted CMV-specific TCR beta clonotypes.

This clonotype has ten or more counts. Its antigen is unknown. One entry per CDR3 protein, called by TCRdb with MiXCR from the reads. In the table there are around 450,000 distinct CDR3 sequences, approximately 32% of which are singletons. After removal of 5 bases from V and 2 bases from J, the junction contained 6 bases not matched to a gene. CDR3 length: 16 residues. Germline V gene sequence: CDR1 SGHVS, CDR2 FNYEAQ. The TCR originated in a human donor in good health (CMV status not recorded). Some clones in this sample may be carry-over from other donors' samples. The sequencing input was PBMCs. The chain uses TRBV7-6 and TRBJ2-1, with 10 bases identical to TRBD2. CDR3 coding DNA: TGTGCCAGCAGCCCTAGCGGGGGTGATACCTACAATGAGCAGTTCTTC. It codes for CASSPSGGDTYNEQFF.